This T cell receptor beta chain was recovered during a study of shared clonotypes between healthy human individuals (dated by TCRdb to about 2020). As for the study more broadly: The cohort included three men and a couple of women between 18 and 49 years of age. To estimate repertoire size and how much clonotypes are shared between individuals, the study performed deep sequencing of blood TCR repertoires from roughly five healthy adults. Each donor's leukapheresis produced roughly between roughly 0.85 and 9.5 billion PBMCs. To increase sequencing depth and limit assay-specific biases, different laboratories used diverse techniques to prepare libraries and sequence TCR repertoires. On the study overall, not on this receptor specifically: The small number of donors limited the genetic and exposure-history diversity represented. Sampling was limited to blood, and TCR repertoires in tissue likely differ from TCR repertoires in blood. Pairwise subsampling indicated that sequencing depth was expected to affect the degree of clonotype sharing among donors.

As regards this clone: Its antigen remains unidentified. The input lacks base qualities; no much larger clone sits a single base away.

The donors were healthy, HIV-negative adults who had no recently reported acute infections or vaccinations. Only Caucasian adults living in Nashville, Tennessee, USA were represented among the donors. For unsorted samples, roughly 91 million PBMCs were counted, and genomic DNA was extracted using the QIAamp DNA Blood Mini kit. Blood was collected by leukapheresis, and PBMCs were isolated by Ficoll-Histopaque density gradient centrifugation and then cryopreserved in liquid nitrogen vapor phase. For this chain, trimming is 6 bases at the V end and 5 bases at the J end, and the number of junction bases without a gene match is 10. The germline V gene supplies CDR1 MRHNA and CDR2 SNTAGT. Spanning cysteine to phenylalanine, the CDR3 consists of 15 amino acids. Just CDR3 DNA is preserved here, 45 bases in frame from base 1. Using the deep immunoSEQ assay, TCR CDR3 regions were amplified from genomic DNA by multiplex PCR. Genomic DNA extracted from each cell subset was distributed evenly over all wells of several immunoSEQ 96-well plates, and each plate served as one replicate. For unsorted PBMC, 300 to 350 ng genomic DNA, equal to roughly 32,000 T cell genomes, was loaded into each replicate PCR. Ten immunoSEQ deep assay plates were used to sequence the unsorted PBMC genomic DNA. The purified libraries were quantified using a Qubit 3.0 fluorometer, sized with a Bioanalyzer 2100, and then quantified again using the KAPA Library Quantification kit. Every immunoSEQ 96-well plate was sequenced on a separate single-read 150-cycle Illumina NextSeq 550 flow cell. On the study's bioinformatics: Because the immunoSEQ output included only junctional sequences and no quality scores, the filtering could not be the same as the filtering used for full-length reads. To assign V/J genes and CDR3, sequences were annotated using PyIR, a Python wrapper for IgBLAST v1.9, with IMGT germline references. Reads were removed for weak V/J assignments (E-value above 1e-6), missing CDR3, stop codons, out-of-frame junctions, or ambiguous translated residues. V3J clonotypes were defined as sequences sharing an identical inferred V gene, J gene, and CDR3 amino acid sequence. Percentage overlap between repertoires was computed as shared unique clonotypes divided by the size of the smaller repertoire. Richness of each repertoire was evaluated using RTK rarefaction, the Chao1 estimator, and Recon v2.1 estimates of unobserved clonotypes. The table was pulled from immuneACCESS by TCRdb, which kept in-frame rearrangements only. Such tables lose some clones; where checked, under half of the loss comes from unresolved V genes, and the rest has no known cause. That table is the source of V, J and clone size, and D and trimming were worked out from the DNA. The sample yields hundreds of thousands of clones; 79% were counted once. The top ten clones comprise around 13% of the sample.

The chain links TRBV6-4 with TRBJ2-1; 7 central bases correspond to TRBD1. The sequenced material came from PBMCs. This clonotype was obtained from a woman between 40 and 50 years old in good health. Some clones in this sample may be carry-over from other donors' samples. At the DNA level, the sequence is TGTGCCAGCAGGAAGGAGACAGGGAGAAACAATGAGCAGTTCTTC. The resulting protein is CASRKETGRNNEQFF.